The next 24 T cell receptor beta chains were all read from a single sample in a study of T cells in Graves' hyperthyroidism and ophthalmopathy. TCR beta CDR3 region amplification was performed from RNA transcripts. The HTBI primer set served for first-round RT-PCR of the TCR CDR3. TCRdb re-called the multiplex PCR reads through MiXCR, storing one row per CDR3 protein. This table holds under 300,000 distinct CDR3 sequences, more than 10% found once. The sequenced sample was blood. These receptors were obtained from a woman in her twenties or thirties with Graves' hyperthyroidism that later progressed to Graves' ophthalmopathy.

This clonotype was recorded many times. The junction does not match germline at one end; this may be a read error. The rearrangement uses TRBV6-1 and TRBJ1-5; D perhaps matches TRBD1 (5 bases). Per the germline V gene, CDR1 is MNHNS and CDR2 is SASEGT. This CDR3 has 14 amino acids. CDR3 sequence: CASREGGVNQPQHF. CDR3 in DNA: TGTGCCAGCAGAGAAGGAGGGGTCAATCAGCCCCAGCATTTT.

The J gene is TRBJ2-7, the V gene TRBV15; 8 positions agree with TRBD2. V lost 5 bases, J lost 4 bases, and 19 bases stayed unmatched. CDR1 and CDR2 from the germline V gene are LNHNV and YYDKDF (reference sequence). The CDR3 runs to 18 residues. The CDR3 region is CATSETVAGLRTIYEQYF. In DNA, the CDR3 is TGTGCCACCAGCGAGACGGTAGCGGGACTGAGAACAATTTACGAGCAGTACTTC.

This clonotype came up many times. This chain joins TRBV27 and TRBJ2-2; 7 bases match TRBD2. This CDR3 region has 13 residues. After removal of 6 bases from V and 6 bases from J, the junction contained 4 bases not matched to a gene. The germline V gene has CDR1 MNHEY and CDR2 SMNVEV (reference sequence). CDR3 nucleotide sequence: TGTGCCAGCAGGCAACTAGCGTCCGGGGAGCTGTTTTTT. This encodes CASRQLASGELFF.

V is TRBV9 and J is TRBJ2-3; 8 nucleotides align to TRBD1. The CDR3 contains 16 residues. V lost 4 bases and J lost 2; bases outside the gene matches: 9. Germline V gene lookup returns CDR1 SGDLS and CDR2 YYNGEE. CDR3 DNA: TGTGCCAGCAGCACCCGACAGGGGAGTGACACAGATACGCAGTATTTT. Encoded protein: CASSTRQGSDTDTQYF.

This clonotype showed up just once. The CDR3 does not end in the conserved phenylalanine or tryptophan, so this is likely a read error. The V and J genes are TRBV19 and TRBJ1-5, with D hard to call. V lost 3 bases and J 2 bases, leaving 14 bases between the germline ends. The CDR3 length is 16 residues. The germline V gene has CDR1 LNHDA and CDR2 SQIVND (reference sequence). The chain's CDR3 is CASSIAPGEGNQPQHL. CDR3 nucleotide sequence: TGTGCCAGTAGTATCGCGCCAGGCGAGGGCAATCAGCCCCAGCATCTT.

This clonotype was counted at least ten times. CDR3 DNA sequence: TGTGCCAGCAGCATCGGGGGTTTCTACGAGCAGTACTTC. It yields the protein CASSIGGFYEQYF. The gene calls are TRBV28 and TRBJ2-7; D is perhaps TRBD2 (6 bases). This CDR3 has 13 residues. V lost 6 bases and J lost 3, with 12 bases in between. The V gene's germline CDR1 is MDHEN and CDR2 SYDVKM.

This chain joins TRBV4-3 and TRBJ2-6; no definite D call. The CDR3 spans 18 residues. Germline V lookup: CDR1 LGHNA, CDR2 YSLEER. Trimming removed 0 bases at V and 0 bases at J, with 12 bases between. CDR3 coding DNA: TGCGCCAGCAGCCAAGATCATCCAGGACCCTCTGGGGCCAACGTCCTGACTTTC. As protein: CASSQDHPGPSGANVLTF.

The chain uses TRBV20-1 and TRBJ2-6; D is unclear. This CDR3 has 17 amino acids. Germline loops: CDR1 DFQATT, CDR2 SNEGSKA (reference sequence). Trimming took 3 bases from V and 1 from J, leaving 16 bases between them. In DNA, the CDR3 is TGCAGTGCTAGTAGTGCCAGCAGAGTATCTGGGGCCAACGTCCTGACTTTC. This codes for CSASSASRVSGANVLTF.

As for this clonotype: This sequence may be a read error, since a much larger clone differs from it by one base. V and J are TRBV5-5 and TRBJ1-2; D is perhaps TRBD1 (5 bases). CDR1 is SGHKS, CDR2 YYEKEE, per germline (reference sequence). This CDR3 contains 13 residues. The CDR3: CASSWDGNCGYTF. The CDR3 DNA sequence: TGTGCCAGCAGCTGGGACGGCAACTGTGGCTACACCTTC. The full variable domain, its missing parts supplied by reference TRBV5-5 and TRBJ1-2, is DAGVTQSPTHLIKTRGQQVTLRCSPISGHKSVSWYQQVLGQGPQFIFQYYEKEERGRGNFPDRFSARQFPNYSSELNVNALLLGDSALYLCASSWDGNCGYTFGSGTRLTVV.

The chain couples TRBV5-1 to TRBJ2-7, with a weak D call TRBD1 (6 bases). The V end was cut by 0 bases, the J end by 2 bases, with 15 bases between. The CDR3 totals 16 residues. The germline V gene has CDR1 SGHRS and CDR2 YFSETQ. The CDR3 loop is CASSLGTGQLAYEQYF. Written as DNA, the CDR3 is TGCGCCAGCAGCTTGGGAACAGGGCAATTGGCCTACGAGCAGTACTTC.

This clonotype occurred a few times. This chain connects TRBV4-2 to TRBJ2-2, with D perhaps TRBD1 or TRBD2 (5 bases each). V shed 3 bases and J shed 7 bases, with 21 bases lying between them. The CDR3 contains 17 residues. Per the germline V gene, CDR1 is LGHNA and CDR2 is YNFKEQ. CDR3 DNA: TGTGCCAGCAGCCAGGAGTCCATGGGGGAGCGAGTCGGGGAGCTGTTTTTT. Amino acids: CASSQESMGERVGELFF.

The chain carries TRBV20-1 and TRBJ2-5; 10 positions match TRBD2. CDR1 DFQATT and CDR2 SNEGSKA come from the germline V gene (reference sequence). J lost 4 bases, V lost 0 bases, and 17 bases had no gene match. CDR3 length: 19 residues. As DNA, the CDR3 is TGCAGTGCTAGAGATATGGTTCTAGCGGGAGCACGAGGGGGAGAGACCCAGTACTTC. It encodes CSARDMVLAGARGGETQYF.

This clonotype was recorded a few times. This chain's CDR3 is CASSSWADTQYF. The CDR3 nucleotides are TGTGCCAGTAGCAGTTGGGCAGATACGCAGTATTTT. The chain couples TRBV19 to TRBJ2-3; D gene unclear. This CDR3 has 12 residues. Germline CDR1 is LNHDA and CDR2 is SQIVND (reference sequence). V lost 6 bases to trimming and J lost 4 bases, with 8 bases between them.

In its sample, this clonotype was seen many times. This chain connects TRBV7-2 to TRBJ1-1; D gene ambiguous. V was pared by 0 bases and J by 0 bases, with 8 bases between. The CDR3 runs 15 residues. Germline V lookup: CDR1 SGHTA, CDR2 FQGNSA. The CDR3 loop reads CASSLAAGVNTEAFF. The CDR3 nucleotides read TGTGCCAGCAGCTTAGCGGCAGGAGTGAACACTGAAGCTTTCTTT. Complete variable domain (other parts from reference TRBV7-2 and TRBJ1-1): GAGVSQSPSNKVTEKGKDVELRCDPISGHTALYWYRQSLGQGLEFLIYFQGNSAPDKSGLPSDRFSAERTGGSVSTLTIQRTQQEDSAVYLCASSLAAGVNTEAFFGQGTRLTVV.

There are many counts of this clonotype. The chain carries TRBV5-1 and TRBJ2-3; D call uncertain. The CDR3 is 15 amino acids. V was cut by 4 bases and J by 1 base, with 13 bases left in between. CDR1 SGHRS and CDR2 YFSETQ come from the germline V gene. In nucleotides, the CDR3 is TGCGCCAGCAGCGAGGTGGACGGGCGCACAGATACGCAGTATTTT. Protein product: CASSEVDGRTDTQYF.

This clonotype was recorded at least ten times. The chain employs TRBV11-2 and TRBJ2-7; TRBD1 might be the D (6 bases). The V gene lost 4 bases and the J gene lost 3 bases, with 10 bases spanning the gap. Germline CDR1 and CDR2: SGHAT and FQNNGV. The CDR3 spans 13 residues. The CDR3 sequence is CASSSPDSYEQYF. The CDR3, as DNA: TGTGCCAGCAGCTCGCCGGACAGCTACGAGCAGTACTTC.

This clonotype was detected ten times or more. The chain couples TRBV27 to TRBJ1-1, with D maybe TRBD1 (6 bases). From germline, CDR1 is MNHEY and CDR2 SMNVEV (reference sequence). The CDR3 consists of 14 residues. V was clipped by 0 bases and J by 2 bases, with 7 bases between them. The CDR3 sequence: CASSLSGGNTEAFF. The CDR3, as DNA: TGTGCCAGCAGTTTATCGGGGGGCAACACTGAAGCTTTCTTT.

This clonotype appeared many times. V gene TRBV12-3 or TRBV12-4 combines with J gene TRBJ2-5; D tentatively reads TRBD1 or TRBD2 (5 bases each). V was cut by 4 bases and J by 5 bases, with 5 bases left in between. The CDR3 is 11 residues long. The CDR3 DNA sequence: TGTGCCAGCAGTTGGGGGGAGACCCAGTACTTC. Translation gives CASSWGETQYF.

As regards this clonotype: A much larger clone differs by one base, so this may be a read error. The V gene is TRBV27, the J gene TRBJ1-1; no clear D. This CDR3 has 15 amino acids. Germline assignment: CDR1 MNHEY and CDR2 SMNVEV (reference sequence). As DNA, the CDR3 is TGTGCCAACAGTGCCCTCTTGGCCATGAACACTGAAGCTTTCTTT. The encoded protein is CANSALLAMNTEAFF.

The chain couples TRBV24-1 to TRBJ2-3; 8 bases are a match to TRBD1. The CDR3 is 15 residues long. Germline values: CDR1 KGHDR, CDR2 SFDVKD. With 4 bases clipped from V and 4 bases from J, the junction kept 6 bases outside the gene matches. DNA for the CDR3: TGTGCCACCAGTGAAACCGGGACAGGCTCAGATACGCAGTATTTT. Translated, it gives CATSETGTGSDTQYF.

J is TRBJ1-1 and V is TRBV28; D remains unclear. Germline CDR1 is MDHEN and CDR2 is SYDVKM. The CDR3 sequence is 11 residues long. V was shortened by 5 bases and J by 10 bases, with 11 bases between the two germline ends. As DNA, the CDR3 is TGTGCCAGCAGTCTACACCTAGTAGCTTTCTTT. Translation: CASSLHLVAFF.

The table lists this clonotype with many counts. The chain joins TRBV2 to TRBJ2-7; D uncertain. This CDR3 is built from 9 residues. Trimming removed 10 bases at V and 9 bases at J, with 10 bases between. The V gene's germline CDR1 is SNHLY and CDR2 FYNNEI. CDR3 region: CAIDRGQYF. DNA of the CDR3: TGTGCCATCGATCGTGGGCAGTACTTC. The entire variable domain, with the rest obtained from reference TRBV2 and TRBJ2-7, is as follows: EPEVTQTPSHQVTQMGQEVILRCVPISNHLYFYWYRQILGQKVEFLVSFYNNEISEKSEIFDDQFSVERPDGSNFTLKIRSTKLEDSAMYFCAIDRGQYFGPGTRLTVT.

This clonotype was detected ten times or more. The chain has TRBV6-1 and TRBJ2-1; D is unclear. V dropped 6 bases and J dropped 5 bases, with 17 bases sitting between them. In germline, CDR1 is MNHNS, CDR2 SASEGT. The CDR3 sequence is 15 residues long. CDR3 region: CASRRPEDLNNEQFF. The CDR3 coding sequence is TGTGCCAGCAGGAGACCCGAAGACTTAAACAATGAGCAGTTCTTC.

The table lists this clonotype with many counts. The CDR3 coding sequence is TGTGCCAGCAGTACGGGTGACAGGGACCTGCAGTTCTTC. It encodes CASSTGDRDLQFF. This chain joins TRBV12-3 or TRBV12-4 and TRBJ2-1, with 7 bases lining up with TRBD1. The CDR3 extends over 13 amino acids. V trimming: 5 bases; J trimming: 12 bases; junction bases outside the gene matches: 10.